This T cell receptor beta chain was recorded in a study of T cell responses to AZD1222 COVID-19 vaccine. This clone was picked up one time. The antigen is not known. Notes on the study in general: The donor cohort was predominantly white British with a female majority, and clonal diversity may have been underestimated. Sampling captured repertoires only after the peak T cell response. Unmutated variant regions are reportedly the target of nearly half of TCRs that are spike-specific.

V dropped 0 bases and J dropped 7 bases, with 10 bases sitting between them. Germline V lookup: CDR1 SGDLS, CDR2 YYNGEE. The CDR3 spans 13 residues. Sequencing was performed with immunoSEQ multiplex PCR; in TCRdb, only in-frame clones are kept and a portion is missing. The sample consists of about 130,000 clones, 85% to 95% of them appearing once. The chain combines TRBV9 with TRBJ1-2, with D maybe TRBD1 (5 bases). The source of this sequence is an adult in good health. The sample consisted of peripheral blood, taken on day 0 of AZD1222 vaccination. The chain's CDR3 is CASSVGGSGGYTF. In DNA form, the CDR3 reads TGTGCCAGCAGCGTAGGGGGGAGCGGTGGCTACACCTTC.